This note documents a single T cell receptor (beta chain) sequence. Per the authors' pipeline: Amplified reference gene primers provided the basis for estimating nucleated cell counts. The data were produced by immunoSEQ multiplex PCR, yet TCRdb's version contains in-frame clones alone and is incomplete. V, J and clone size are those of that table, while D and trimming were read from the DNA. The data show 130,000 or so clones, approximately 86% seen once. Trimming removed 8 bases at V and 6 bases at J, with 11 bases between. This CDR3 is 12 amino acids long. The data originate from a study of blood T cell repertoires in COVID-19. On the study more broadly: Sites in the United States, Italy and Spain provided acute and convalescent COVID-19 samples.

This receptor was taken from a woman between 45 and 65 years old who had recovered from COVID-19. The genes are TRBV12-3 or TRBV12-4 and TRBJ1-5; possible D gene TRBD1, 5 bases. The specimen was peripheral blood. CDR3 residues: CASRRGVQPQHF. CDR3 sequence (DNA): TGTGCCAGCCGGCGGGGCGTTCAGCCCCAGCATTTT.